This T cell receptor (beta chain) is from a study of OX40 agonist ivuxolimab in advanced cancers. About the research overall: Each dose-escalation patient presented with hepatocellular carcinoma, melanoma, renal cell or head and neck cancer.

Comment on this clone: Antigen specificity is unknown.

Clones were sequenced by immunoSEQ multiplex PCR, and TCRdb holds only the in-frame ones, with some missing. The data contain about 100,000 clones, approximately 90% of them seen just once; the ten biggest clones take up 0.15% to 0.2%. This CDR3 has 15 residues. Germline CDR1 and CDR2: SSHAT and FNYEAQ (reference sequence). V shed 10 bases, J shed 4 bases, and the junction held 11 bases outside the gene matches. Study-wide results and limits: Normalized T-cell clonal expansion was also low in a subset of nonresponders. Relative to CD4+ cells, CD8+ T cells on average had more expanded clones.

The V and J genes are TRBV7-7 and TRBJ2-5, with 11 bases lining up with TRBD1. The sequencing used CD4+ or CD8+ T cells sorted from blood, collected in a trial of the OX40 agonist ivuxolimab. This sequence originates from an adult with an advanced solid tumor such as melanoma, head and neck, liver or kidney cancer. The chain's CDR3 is CATGPGQGGRETQYF. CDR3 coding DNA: TGTGCCACTGGCCCGGGACAGGGGGGGAGAGAGACCCAGTACTTC.